The 29 T cell receptor beta chains presented below share a single source sample, sequenced in a study of post-analysis software for immune sequencing data. Study conclusions and caveats: The five TRBV segments detected at higher frequency in patients than in controls included TRBV5-6, TRBV5-1 and TRBV20-1.

Unique molecular identifiers featured in each of the TCR beta cDNA libraries. One entry per CDR3 protein results from TCRdb running MiXCR on the PCR reads. The sample records around 770,000 distinct CDR3 sequences, 35% to 55% being singletons. For these receptors, no antigen is known. The sequenced sample was blood. Receptors were obtained from a girl aged 5 to 17 with multiple sclerosis.

The chain couples TRBV5-1 to TRBJ2-5; tentative D call: TRBD1 (5 bases). V was cut by 4 bases and J by 2 bases, with 15 bases left in between. This CDR3 region has 15 residues. Germline CDR1 and CDR2: SGHRS and YFSETQ. DNA for the CDR3: TGCGCCAGCAGCGCCCCCCCGGACACACAAGAGACCCAGTACTTC. Translating it yields CASSAPPDTQETQYF.

V usage is TRBV7-2 and J usage is TRBJ2-5, with D possibly matching TRBD2 (5 bases). V was cut by 5 bases and J by 11 bases, with 15 bases left in between. Germline CDR1 is SGHTA and CDR2 is FQGNSA. The CDR3 covers 12 residues. CDR3 loop: CASSQTPGEQYF. The CDR3 bases are TGTGCCAGCAGCCAGACTCCCGGGGAGCAGTACTTC.

This clonotype was seen more than once but under ten times. The gene calls are TRBV7-9 and TRBJ2-1, with 9 bases aligning to TRBD1. The CDR3 runs to 12 residues. V was pared by 7 bases and J by 12 bases, with 7 bases of the junction left unmatched. Germline CDR1 is SEHNR and CDR2 is FQNEAQ (reference sequence). The CDR3 region has the DNA TGTGCCAGCAACTCAACAGGGGGCCTGCAGTTCTTC. Residues: CASNSTGGLQFF.

CDR3 coding DNA: TGCAGTGCTAGTCCCGGGACAGGGGGAACTGAAGCTTTCTTT. This sequence encodes CSASPGTGGTEAFF. V and J are TRBV20-1 and TRBJ1-1; TRBD1 matches 11 bases. The trim removed 3 bases at V and 5 bases at J, leaving 5 bases unmatched. The CDR3 is made up of 14 amino acids. Germline V gives CDR1 DFQATT, CDR2 SNEGSKA (reference sequence).

This clonotype appeared a few times. The genes are TRBV18 and TRBJ2-3; 7 bases are shared with TRBD2. The germline V gene has CDR1 KGHSH and CDR2 LQKENI. The CDR3 has 15 amino acids. V lost 6 bases, J lost 0 bases, and 6 bases stayed unmatched. CDR3 protein: CASSESGTSTDTQYF. The CDR3 nucleotides read TGTGCCAGCTCTGAGAGCGGGACTAGCACAGATACGCAGTATTTT.

This chain uses TRBV21-1 with TRBJ2-6; the DNA was not used to check the table's D call, TRBD2. TRBV21-1 is described as a pseudogene. The CDR3 extends over 17 amino acids. In DNA, the CDR3 is TGTGCCAGCAGCAAAGCTCACTGGGACTTCACAGCCAACGTCCTGACTTTC. Translated, it gives CASSKAHWDFTANVLTF.

This clonotype was counted a few times. This chain's CDR3 is CASSFGSFNEQFF. CDR3 in DNA: TGTGCCAGCAGCTTTGGCTCCTTTAATGAGCAGTTCTTC. The chain links TRBV11-2 to TRBJ2-1; D not certain. Germline assignment: CDR1 SGHAT and CDR2 FQNNGV. The CDR3 is 13 residues long. Trimming removed 3 bases from V and 7 bases from J, with 10 bases in between.

This clonotype has only one observation. The chain uses TRBV7-9 and TRBJ1-2; D possibly corresponds to TRBD1 (5 bases). The CDR3 is 14 amino acids. Germline-derived CDR1 and CDR2 are SEHNR and FQNEAQ (reference sequence). Trimming stripped 1 base from V and 7 bases from J, with 13 bases between. The CDR3 sequence is CASSLGPGMGGYTF. The DNA of the CDR3 is TGTGCCAGCAGCTTAGGTCCAGGGATGGGTGGCTACACCTTC.

The rearrangement uses TRBV7-9 and TRBJ2-7; D unclear. The CDR3 has 12 amino acids. V shed 2 bases and J shed 5 bases, with 7 bases lying between them. Germline V lookup: CDR1 SEHNR, CDR2 FQNEAQ (reference sequence). The CDR3 DNA reads TGTGCCAGCAGCTTAAACCTCCACGAGCAGTACTTC. Protein: CASSLNLHEQYF.

About this clonotype itself: A read error may account for a junction end that differs from germline. This chain connects TRBV6-2 or TRBV6-3 to TRBJ2-7, with 8 bases lining up with TRBD2. The CDR3 runs to 14 residues. Per germline, CDR1 MNHEY and CDR2 SVGEGT. The CDR3 DNA reads TGTGACAGCGGTGAGCGGGAGTCGTACGACGAGCAGTACTTC. It yields the protein CDSGERESYDEQYF.

The chain links TRBV7-6 to TRBJ1-2, with D unclear. Between the trimmed V and J ends, which lost 5 bases and 3 bases, there was a span of 10 bases. The germline CDR1 and CDR2 sequences are SGHVS and FNYEAQ. CDR3 length: 13 amino acids. As DNA, the CDR3 is TGTGCCAGCAGCGCGGGTCCCGACTATGGCTACACCTTC. It translates to CASSAGPDYGYTF.

V and J are TRBV13 and TRBJ2-3; 12 nucleotides match TRBD2. This CDR3 is 16 amino acids long. Germline values: CDR1 PRHDT, CDR2 FYEKMQ (reference sequence). V was pared by 1 base and J by 3 bases, with 2 bases of the junction left unmatched. The CDR3 bases are TGTGCCAGCAGCTTAGCGACTAGCGGGAGAACAGATACGCAGTATTTT. Translating gives CASSLATSGRTDTQYF.

The V gene is TRBV12-3 or TRBV12-4, the J gene TRBJ2-1; D could derive from TRBD1 or TRBD2 (5 bases each). V shed 2 bases and J shed 4 bases, with 12 bases lying between them. CDR3 length: 15 residues. CDR3 residues: CASSLRGESYNEQFF. As DNA, the CDR3 is TGTGCCAGCAGTTTACGAGGGGAGTCTTACAATGAGCAGTTCTTC.

This clonotype was recorded once. The gene calls are TRBV7-9 and TRBJ1-1; perhaps TRBD1 as D (6 bases). CDR1 and CDR2 from the germline V gene are SEHNR and FQNEAQ (reference sequence). V was cut by 8 bases and J by 4 bases, with 11 bases left in between. The CDR3 sequence is 12 residues long. The CDR3 coding sequence is TGTGCCAGCGATCCAGGGGCCACTGAAGCTTTCTTT. Its protein product is CASDPGATEAFF.

V and J are TRBV15 and TRBJ2-1; 9 bases map to TRBD2. The CDR3 is 19 amino acids. V shed 0 bases, J shed 4 bases, and the junction held 13 bases outside the gene matches. Per the germline V gene, CDR1 is LNHNV and CDR2 is YYDKDF (reference sequence). The CDR3 bases are TGTGCCACCAGCAGAGATCTTCCGAAGCGGGAGGCCCGGTACAATGAGCAGTTCTTC. Protein product: CATSRDLPKREARYNEQFF.

This clonotype was detected a few times. This sequence joins TRBV6-5 and TRBJ2-1, with D tentatively TRBD2 (6 bases). The germline gives CDR1 MNHEY, CDR2 SVGAGI. There are 15 residues in the CDR3. V shed 2 bases and J shed 5 bases, with 13 bases lying between them. CDR3 DNA: TGTGCCAGCAGTTACGGGTCTAGCGCCCACAATGAGCAGTTCTTC. This codes for CASSYGSSAHNEQFF.

This clonotype was seen once. The CDR3 is CASSLGSPNTEAFF. The CDR3 nucleotides are TGCGCCAGCAGCTTGGGCAGCCCGAACACTGAAGCTTTCTTT. This sequence joins TRBV5-1 and TRBJ1-1, with no clear D. There are 14 residues in the CDR3. CDR1 is SGHRS and CDR2 is YFSETQ in the germline V gene. V dropped 0 bases and J dropped 1 base, with 7 bases sitting between them.

In this sample, this clonotype turned up a few times. This chain uses TRBV12-3 or TRBV12-4 with TRBJ1-2; D gene ambiguous. There are 12 residues in the CDR3. The V end lost 6 bases, the J end lost 1 base, and 6 bases lay between the germline ends. CDR3 residues: CASRGSNYGYTF. Here the CDR3 DNA reads TGTGCCAGCAGGGGCAGTAACTATGGCTACACCTTC.

In this sample, this clonotype turned up a few times. This chain uses TRBV29-1 with TRBJ1-2, with D possibly matching TRBD1 (6 bases). The V end was cut by 1 base, the J end by 6 bases, with 21 bases between. Germline V gene lookup returns CDR1 SQVTM and CDR2 ANQGSEA. The CDR3 is 16 residues long. CDR3 nucleotide sequence: TGCAGCGTTGAAGGGGGCACAGGGAGATTGGTCGATGGCTACACCTTC. It codes for CSVEGGTGRLVDGYTF.

This clonotype is a singleton in its sample. One end of the junction varies from germline; a read error may be responsible. This chain connects TRBV4-2 to TRBJ2-1; 8 bases fit TRBD1. Germline assignment: CDR1 LGHNA and CDR2 YNFKEQ. The CDR3 consists of 20 residues. The CDR3 here is CVSSRSEAGGRWVIRNEQFF. Here the CDR3 DNA reads TGTGTCAGCAGCCGGTCGGAGGCAGGGGGCCGGTGGGTGATTCGGAATGAGCAGTTCTTC.

This chain joins TRBV5-4 and TRBJ2-7, with 7 bases lining up with TRBD2. The V segment lost 0 bases and the J segment 2 bases; nucleotides outside the gene matches: 8. CDR3 length equals 16 residues. Per germline, CDR1 SGHNT and CDR2 YYREEE (reference sequence). The CDR3 here is CASSLGGRATTYEQYF. The CDR3 nucleotides are TGTGCCAGCAGCTTGGGTGGGAGGGCAACAACCTACGAGCAGTACTTC.

The rearrangement uses TRBV14 and TRBJ2-4; TRBD1 matches 10 bases. The junction had 11 bases not matched to a gene; V was cut back by 2 bases and J by 13 bases. The CDR3 consists of 15 residues. Germline CDR1 reads SGHDN; CDR2 reads FVKESK. The CDR3 sequence: CASSQRRDRGQEQYF. The CDR3 bases are TGTGCCAGCAGCCAACGCCGGGACAGGGGTCAAGAGCAGTACTTC.

The chain uses TRBV4-3 and TRBJ2-1, with 7 bases fitting TRBD2. CDR3 length equals 17 residues. V shed 0 bases and J 4 bases; nucleotides not matched to a gene: 9. The germline V gene has CDR1 LGHNA and CDR2 YSLEER. The CDR3 DNA reads as TGCGCCAGCAGCCAAGAAACTGGAGCGGGAATTTACAATGAGCAGTTCTTC. Protein product: CASSQETGAGIYNEQFF.

This chain uses TRBV5-1 with TRBJ1-6; D not resolved. The ends were cut back, 3 bases at V and 11 bases at J, with 18 bases in the middle. The CDR3 totals 15 residues. Germline V lookup: CDR1 SGHRS, CDR2 YFSETQ. The chain's CDR3 is CASSSSVVYGAPLHF. Here the CDR3 DNA reads TGCGCCAGCAGCTCAAGTGTCGTTTACGGGGCACCCCTCCACTTT.

The chain joins TRBV10-3 to TRBJ2-5; maybe TRBD1 (5 bases). This CDR3 has 14 amino acids. Per germline, CDR1 ENHRY and CDR2 SYGVKD. Deletions cut 4 bases from V and 5 bases from J, with 14 bases between. Here the CDR3 reads CAISGPSRAETQYF. The CDR3 DNA reads as TGTGCCATCAGTGGGCCCTCCAGGGCGGAGACCCAGTACTTC.

This clonotype was counted only a few times. One junction end does not reproduce the germline sequence, and a read error may be involved. The rearrangement joins TRBV6-5 to TRBJ2-6; D ambiguous. This CDR3 region has 14 residues. CDR1 and CDR2 from the germline V gene are MNHEY and SVGAGI. The CDR3, as DNA: TGTACCAGCAGTTTTGCGCTGGGGGCCAACGTCCTGACTTTC. Amino acid sequence: CTSSFALGANVLTF.

This rearrangement joins TRBV12-3 or TRBV12-4 to TRBJ2-3; TRBD2 matches at 13 bases. The junction had 4 bases not matched to a gene; V was cut back by 4 bases and J by 3 bases. The CDR3 length is 16 residues. The CDR3 DNA follows: TGTGCCAGCAGTTCACAGACTAGCGGGAGGACAGATACGCAGTATTTT. Encoded protein: CASSSQTSGRTDTQYF.

This clonotype was seen just once. The chain recombines TRBV12-5 with TRBJ2-7, with 12 positions matching TRBD2. Germline CDR1 reads LGHNT; CDR2 reads FRNRAP. The CDR3 has 18 residues. The V gene end was trimmed by 6 bases and the J gene end by 2 bases; junction bases not matched to a gene: 14. In DNA, the CDR3 is TGTGCTAGTGGCCACGGACTAGCGGGAACGATCGGGGCCTACGAGCAGTACTTC. Translating gives CASGHGLAGTIGAYEQYF.

The chain is built from TRBV6-5 and TRBJ2-1; TRBD2 is a possible D gene (6 bases). CDR3 size: 16 residues. Germline values: CDR1 MNHEY, CDR2 SVGAGI. V lost 0 bases and J 3 bases, leaving 12 bases between the germline ends. In nucleotides, the CDR3 is TGTGCCAGCAGTTACTCGAGTAGCGGCTACTACAATGAGCAGTTCTTC. Protein product: CASSYSSSGYYNEQFF.